This TCR beta chain emerged from a study of CD8 T cells in ankylosing spondylitis (dated by TCRdb to between 2016 and 2019). Turning to the overall study: The study profiled T cell receptor beta repertoires in healthy donors and ankylosing spondylitis patients to find disease-linked TCR variants. Samples of peripheral blood were taken, and for ankylosing spondylitis patients, synovial fluid was collected as well. The full study cohort comprised 25 or so ankylosing spondylitis patients and approximately 100 healthy donors. The investigation overall reported the following: The disease-linked clones were reported as significantly enriched in matched synovial fluid samples from ankylosing spondylitis patients. In peripheral blood, the disease-linked clones were found at relatively low frequencies and had a CD8+ phenotype. Some TCR beta motif variants had previously been reported in synovial fluid and blood of reactive arthritis patients, which suggested common disease-initiation mechanisms. Blood from ankylosing spondylitis patients appeared to be characterized by a TCR beta motif composed of several highly homologous amino acid variants.

This clonotype occurred many times. The clone's antigen remains unknown. Base qualities were left out, and no much larger clone turns up one base away. The germline V gene encodes CDR1 DFQATT and CDR2 SNEGSKA (reference sequence). A distance of 9 bases separates the germline ends of V and J, which lose 0 bases and 0 bases respectively. The CDR3 runs 14 amino acids, cysteine and phenylalanine included. Only the CDR3 DNA stays, 42 bases, in frame from base 1. Sequencing was performed on an Illumina HiSeq 2500. Quantitative 5'-RACE with molecular barcodes was used to prepare TCR beta libraries. The paper's data handling went like this. Disease-linked TCR variants were identified with a new computational method built on a probabilistic model of VDJ rearrangement. The public reads were run again by TCRdb, first through fastp at Q25 and then through MiXCR, and only productive beta chains were kept. Rows with one shared CDR3 protein collapse into an entry with the most common genes and DNA. TCRdb, not the authors, supplied the V and J calls. Across this sample there are about 540,000 distinct CDR3 sequences, with about an eighth seen only once. Around 7% of the sample is held by the ten biggest clonotypes.

This TCR derives from a male donor with ankylosing spondylitis. The sample comprised blood, either unsorted or a sorted T cell fraction (not recorded which). The receptor chain draws on TRBV20-1 and TRBJ2-7; a weak D assignment points to TRBD1 (6 bases agree). The CDR3: CSARDQGISYEQYF. The DNA reads TGCAGTGCTAGAGATCAGGGGATCTCCTACGAGCAGTACTTC.